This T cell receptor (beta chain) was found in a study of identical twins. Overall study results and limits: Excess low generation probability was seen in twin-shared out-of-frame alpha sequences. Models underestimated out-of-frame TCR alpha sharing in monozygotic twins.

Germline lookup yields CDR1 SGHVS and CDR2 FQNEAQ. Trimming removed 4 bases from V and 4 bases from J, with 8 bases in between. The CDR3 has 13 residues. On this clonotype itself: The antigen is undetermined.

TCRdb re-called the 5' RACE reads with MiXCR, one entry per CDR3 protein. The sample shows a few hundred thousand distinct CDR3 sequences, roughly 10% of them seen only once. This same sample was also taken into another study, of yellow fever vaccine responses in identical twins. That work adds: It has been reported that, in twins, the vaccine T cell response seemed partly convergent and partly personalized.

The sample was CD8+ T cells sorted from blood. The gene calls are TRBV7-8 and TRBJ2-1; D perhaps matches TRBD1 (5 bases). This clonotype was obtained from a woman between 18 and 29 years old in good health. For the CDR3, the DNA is TGTGCCAGCAGCTGGACAACTTACAATGAGCAGTTCTTC. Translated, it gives CASSWTTYNEQFF.